This T cell receptor beta chain was profiled in a study of blood T cell repertoires in COVID-19. Overall study: The study drew acute and convalescent COVID-19 samples from the United States, Italy and Spain. T cells, B-cell-depleted T cells, or PBMCs provided the cDNA or gDNA that served as material.

Germline CDR1 is MDHEN and CDR2 is SYDVKM. The CDR3 has 15 residues. V lost 2 bases to trimming and J lost 0 bases, with 11 bases between them. This clone was recorded once. Original processing notes: How many nucleated cells were present was estimated from reference gene primer amplification. Sequencing was performed with immunoSEQ multiplex PCR; in TCRdb, only in-frame clones are kept and a portion is missing. V and J calls and clone size are those listed in that table; D and trimming were worked out from the DNA. The sample comprises 170,000 or so clones, roughly four fifths of which are singletons, and less than 10% rests with the top ten.

The chain links TRBV28 to TRBJ2-7; unclear D gene. Sample: peripheral blood. The TCR was taken from a woman in her sixties or seventies with COVID-19, enrolled during active disease. The CDR3 loop is CASSLVDILSYEQYF. In DNA form, the CDR3 reads TGTGCCAGCAGTTTAGTAGACATCCTCTCCTACGAGCAGTACTTC.